The next 21 T cell receptor beta chains were all read from a single sample in a study of OX40 agonist ivuxolimab in advanced cancers. The receptor library was made with the immunoSEQ multiplex PCR assay. TCRdb mirrors the immuneACCESS table, restricted to in-frame sequences. Some clones are absent from its copies; in checked studies, under half trace to an unresolved V gene, and the reason for the others is unknown. This sample has tens of thousands of clones in its table, and about four fifths of those were observed once. Less than 3.5% of the sample is in the top ten clones. Specimen: CD4+ or CD8+ T cells sorted from blood, collected in a trial of the OX40 agonist ivuxolimab. These receptors originate from an adult with an advanced solid tumor such as melanoma, head and neck, liver or kidney cancer.

This clone has only a few counts. V and J are TRBV14 and TRBJ2-7; 9 bases are a match to TRBD2. There are 14 residues in the CDR3. J was trimmed by 3 bases and V by 7 bases; bases with no gene match: 7. Germline CDR1 is SGHDN and CDR2 is FVKESK. The CDR3 protein is CASTPGGRDYEQYF. The CDR3 DNA follows: TGTGCCAGCACCCCGGGCGGGAGGGACTACGAGCAGTACTTC.

The chain employs TRBV6-5 and TRBJ2-1; 11 bases are shared with TRBD2. With V trimmed by 7 bases and J by 6 bases, 5 bases remained unmatched. Germline V gives CDR1 MNHEY, CDR2 SVGAGI. The CDR3 consists of 14 residues. The CDR3 loop is CASNLAGGINEQFF. The CDR3 coding sequence is TGTGCCAGCAACCTAGCGGGGGGTATCAATGAGCAGTTCTTC.

The V and J genes are TRBV5-6 and TRBJ2-3, with TRBD2 matching over 11 bases. This CDR3 spans 17 amino acids. Germline trimming cut 1 base from V and 2 bases from J; bases unmatched to any gene: 6. CDR1 and CDR2 from the germline V gene are SGHDT and YYEEEE. The CDR3 region is CASSLWSSGGITDTQYF. The CDR3 coding sequence is TGTGCCAGCAGCTTGTGGTCTAGCGGGGGGATCACAGATACGCAGTATTTT.

This chain uses TRBV6-5 with TRBJ1-2; TRBD1 aligns across 7 bases. Per germline, CDR1 MNHEY and CDR2 SVGAGI. The CDR3 runs to 14 residues. Trimming removed 0 bases from V and 5 bases from J; junction bases left unmatched: 3. CDR3 coding DNA: TGTGCCAGCAGTTACTCTGACAGGGCTTATGGCTACACCTTC. Protein: CASSYSDRAYGYTF.

The rearrangement uses TRBV10-3 and TRBJ2-7; possibly TRBD2 for D (6 bases). The CDR3 covers 13 residues. Germline V gives CDR1 ENHRY, CDR2 SYGVKD. Trimming cost V 5 bases and J 6 bases, with 14 bases left between them. CDR3 in amino acids: CAISPGEVGEQYF. The CDR3 nucleotides are TGTGCCATCAGTCCCGGGGAGGTGGGCGAGCAGTACTTC.

The genes are TRBV7-3 and TRBJ2-1; no clear D. Germline V gene data show CDR1 as SGHTA and CDR2 as FQGTGA. Between the trimmed V and J ends, which lost 4 bases and 8 bases, there was a span of 9 bases. The CDR3 spans 12 residues. CDR3 bases: TGTGCCAGCAGCTCGTCTGGGGATGAGCAGTTCTTC. Amino acid sequence: CASSSSGDEQFF.

This rearrangement joins TRBV5-1 to TRBJ1-2; tentatively, D is TRBD1 (5 bases). CDR3 length: 15 residues. Germline-derived CDR1 and CDR2 are SGHRS and YFSETQ. V dropped 5 bases and J dropped 4 bases, with 18 bases sitting between them. Written as DNA, the CDR3 is TGCGCCAGCAGGGAGAATACCGGGGGTAGCTATGGCTACACCTTC. This codes for CASRENTGGSYGYTF.

The CDR3: CASSRRGTYNEQFF. The CDR3 nucleotides are TGTGCCAGCAGCCGCCGAGGGACCTACAATGAGCAGTTCTTC. The chain recombines TRBV9 with TRBJ2-1; maybe TRBD2 (5 bases). The CDR3 is 14 amino acids. Deletions cut 4 bases from V and 2 bases from J, with 10 bases between. Germline assignment: CDR1 SGDLS and CDR2 YYNGEE. Together with reference TRBV9 and TRBJ2-1, the CDR3 gives the full variable domain: DSGVTQTPKHLITATGQRVTLRCSPRSGDLSVYWYQQSLDQGLQFLIQYYNGEERAKGNILERFSAQQFPDLHSELNLSSLELGDSALYFCASSRRGTYNEQFFGPGTRLTVL.

The V gene is TRBV5-6, the J gene TRBJ2-7, with no clear D. The CDR3 has 11 residues. CDR1 and CDR2 (germline): SGHDT, YYEEEE. Trimming removed 2 bases from V and 0 bases from J, with 0 bases in between. CDR3 nucleotides: TGTGCCAGCAGCTTCTCCTACGAGCAGTACTTC. It specifies CASSFSYEQYF.

This clone has only one observation. The chain employs TRBV5-4 and TRBJ2-2, with 12 bases aligning to TRBD2. With 2 bases clipped from V and 5 bases from J, the junction kept 4 bases outside the gene matches. Per germline, CDR1 SGHNT and CDR2 YYREEE (reference sequence). The CDR3 is made up of 16 amino acids. The CDR3 reads CASSLLAGGGTGELFF. As DNA, the CDR3 is TGTGCCAGCAGCTTACTAGCGGGGGGAGGTACCGGGGAGCTGTTTTTT.

The chain carries TRBV19 and TRBJ2-3; D not certain. The V and J ends lost 7 bases and 3 bases respectively, with 11 bases between them. The CDR3 spans 13 residues. Germline CDR1 LNHDA, CDR2 SQIVND (reference sequence). The CDR3 sequence: CASKWVGTDTQYF. The CDR3, as DNA: TGTGCCAGTAAATGGGTCGGGACAGATACGCAGTATTTT.

The chain couples TRBV19 to TRBJ1-5; D perhaps matches TRBD1 (5 bases). This CDR3 spans 18 amino acids. V lost 7 bases and J lost 0, with 22 bases in between. Germline-derived CDR1 and CDR2 are LNHDA and SQIVND (reference sequence). In DNA form, the CDR3 reads TGTGCCAGTACCCTCCGAGGGCAGGGACTTTATAGCAATCAGCCCCAGCATTTT. This sequence encodes CASTLRGQGLYSNQPQHF.

V usage is TRBV28 and J usage is TRBJ1-2, with D hard to call. V lost 3 bases, J lost 1 base, and 15 bases lay in between. CDR3 length equals 16 residues. CDR1 and CDR2 (germline): MDHEN, SYDVKM. In nucleotides, the CDR3 is TGTGCCAGCAGTTTGGGCACCCGGCAGAGTAACTATGGCTACACCTTC. Protein product: CASSLGTRQSNYGYTF.

The chain uses TRBV9 and TRBJ1-6; the match to TRBD1 covers 10 bases. J gave up 5 bases and V 0 bases, and 8 bases lay outside the gene matches. The CDR3 extends over 18 amino acids. Looked up from germline, CDR1 is SGDLS and CDR2 is YYNGEE. Written as DNA, the CDR3 is TGTGCCAGCAGCGTAGGAGACAGGGGGCCGTTGGATAATTCACCCCTCCACTTT. It translates to CASSVGDRGPLDNSPLHF.

CDR3 nucleotide sequence: TGTGCCAGCAGCTTGGACGCCAGCTCTGGAAACACCATATATTTT. This sequence encodes CASSLDASSGNTIYF. The V call is TRBV5-8, the J call TRBJ1-3; D unclear. The V and J ends lost 0 bases and 0 bases respectively, with 7 bases between them. CDR1 is SGHTS and CDR2 is YDEGEE in the germline V gene. The CDR3 is made up of 15 amino acids.

This clone showed up just a few times. The chain carries TRBV5-1 and TRBJ1-2, with D unclear. The CDR3 length is 14 residues. In germline, CDR1 is SGHRS, CDR2 YFSETQ. The V end lost 0 bases, the J end lost 8 bases, and 14 bases lay between the germline ends. The CDR3 DNA follows: TGCGCCAGCAGCTTGGGGGTCGTAGGGAGCGGCTACACCTTC. Amino acids: CASSLGVVGSGYTF.

The chain carries TRBV5-4 and TRBJ1-5, with D possibly TRBD1 on 6 matching bases. With 7 bases removed from V and 7 bases from J, the gap between germline ends came to 15 bases. Germline CDR1 and CDR2: SGHNT and YYREEE (reference sequence). The CDR3 runs 13 residues. CDR3 sequence reads: CASSPGGGQPQHF. CDR3 in DNA: TGTGCCAGCTCCCCGGGGGGCGGACAGCCCCAGCATTTT.

The chain combines TRBV6-5 with TRBJ1-1; D unresolved. The CDR3 spans 15 residues. V was clipped by 8 bases and J by 0 bases, with 16 bases between them. Germline CDR1 and CDR2: MNHEY and SVGAGI. The CDR3 loop is CASQRSGWVNTEAFF. CDR3 coding DNA: TGTGCCAGCCAAAGGTCGGGGTGGGTGAACACTGAAGCTTTCTTT.

The chain employs TRBV28 and TRBJ1-5, with TRBD1 matching over 8 bases. The CDR3 extends over 16 amino acids. The V and J ends lost 6 bases and 4 bases, in that order; junction bases with no gene match: 11. Germline V gene sequence: CDR1 MDHEN, CDR2 SYDVKM. CDR3 sequence: CASRTTGQARNQPQHF. DNA for the CDR3: TGTGCCAGCAGGACTACGGGACAGGCCCGAAATCAGCCCCAGCATTTT.

The chain uses TRBV7-2 and TRBJ2-2, with 8 positions matching TRBD1. Germline CDR1 is SGHTA and CDR2 is FQGNSA. Trimming removed 5 bases from V and 1 base from J; junction bases left unmatched: 12. The CDR3 is made up of 18 amino acids. The CDR3, as DNA: TGTGCCAGCAGCCCTACCTTGGACAGGGCGATGAACACCGGGGAGCTGTTTTTT. Its protein product is CASSPTLDRAMNTGELFF.

J is TRBJ2-7 and V is TRBV6-5, with TRBD2 matching 7 bases. V lost 0 bases to trimming and J lost 0 bases; unmatched junction nucleotides: 5. Germline CDR1 MNHEY, CDR2 SVGAGI. This CDR3 spans 16 amino acids. CDR3 in DNA: TGTGCCAGCAGTTACTCGGCTAGCGGAGCCTCCTACGAGCAGTACTTC. Residues: CASSYSASGASYEQYF.